This T cell receptor (beta chain) was observed in a study of blood T cells in healthy people across ages. Study-wide results and limits: Aged donors had fewer naive CD4+ cells and lower diversity than long-lived donors. One million T cells yielded diversity estimates that were considered underestimates.

This clonotype came up a few times. Its matching antigen is unknown. The use of a sample-barcoded 5' primer and a J-beta primer mix characterized a second PCR of roughly 7 to 12 cycles. Unique molecular identifiers of 12 random nucleotides labeled each cDNA. TCRdb independently ran MiXCR on the 5' RACE reads; one entry per CDR3 protein. The table lists some 750,000 distinct CDR3 sequences, about 20% of them singletons. Per sample, no less than 5.5 micrograms of total RNA were extracted. V was trimmed by 5 bases and J by 4 bases, leaving 14 bases between them. CDR1 and CDR2 (germline): SEHNR, FQNEAQ (reference sequence). The CDR3 is made up of 14 amino acids.

Sequencing was performed on blood. This chain links TRBV7-9 with TRBJ1-2; D ambiguous. The receptor comes from a man aged 65 to 79 in good health. This chain's CDR3 is CASSPGSAGYGYTF. For the CDR3, the DNA is TGTGCCAGCAGCCCGGGCTCAGCAGGCTATGGCTACACCTTC. Full variable domain (remainder filled in from reference TRBV7-9 and TRBJ1-2): DTGVSQNPRHKITKRGQNVTFRCDPISEHNRLYWYRQTLGQGPEFLTYFQNEAQLEKSRLLSDRFSAERPKGSFSTLEIQRTEQGDSAMYLCASSPGSAGYGYTFGSGTRLTVV.